This T cell receptor beta chain was documented in a study of a mutant IDH1 vaccine in newly diagnosed glioma. Measured with immunoSEQ multiplex PCR; TCRdb has only the in-frame clones, and not every one. The sample lists 45,000 to 65,000 clones, 65% seen once, with about 5% in the top ten. A note on this clone: Its specificity is not known.

Time point given: week 47, end of study. Topical imiquimod was applied with each vaccine dose, which held 300 ug of mutant IDH1 20-mer peptide. Notes on the study in general: Altogether, approximately 93% of patients exhibited vaccine-induced immune responses.

The CDR3 loop spans 15 amino acids. Germline CDR1 SEHNR, CDR2 FQNEAQ (reference sequence). Trimming removed 1 base at V and 0 bases at J, with 7 bases between. The chain joins TRBV7-9 to TRBJ1-3; D is unclear. The sample in question was peripheral blood mononuclear cells (PBMCs), obtained from a glioma patient whose treatment included an IDH1 peptide vaccine. The source is a man aged 40-49 years with glioma. Some clones in this sample may be carry-over from other donors' samples. This CDR3 reads CASSLVSLSGNTIYF. The DNA of the CDR3 is TGTGCCAGCAGCTTAGTCAGCCTCTCTGGAAACACCATATATTTT.